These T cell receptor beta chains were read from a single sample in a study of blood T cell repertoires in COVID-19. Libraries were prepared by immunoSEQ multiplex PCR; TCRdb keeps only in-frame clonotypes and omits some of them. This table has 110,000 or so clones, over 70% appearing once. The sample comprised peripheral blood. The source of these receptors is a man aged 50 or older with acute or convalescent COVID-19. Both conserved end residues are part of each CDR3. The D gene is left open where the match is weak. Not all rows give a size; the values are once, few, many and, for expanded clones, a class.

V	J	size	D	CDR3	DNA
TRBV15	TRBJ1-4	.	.	CATSRDWQFNEKLFF	TGTGCCACCAGCAGAGATTGGCAGTTTAATGAAAAACTGTTTTTT
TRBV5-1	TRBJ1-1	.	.	CASSLGGQLNTEAFF	TGCGCCAGCAGCTTGGGTGGACAGCTGAACACTGAAGCTTTCTTT
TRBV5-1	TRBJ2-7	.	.	CASSPRGAGSSYEQYF	TGCGCCAGCAGCCCCAGGGGCGCAGGGAGCTCCTACGAGCAGTACTTC
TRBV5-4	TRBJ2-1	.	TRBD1	CASSPGTGGFNEQFF	TGTGCCAGCAGCCCGGGGACAGGGGGCTTTAATGAGCAGTTCTTC
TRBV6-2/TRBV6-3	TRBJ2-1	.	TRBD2	CASSYSTSREQFF	TGTGCCAGCAGTTATTCGACTAGCCGTGAGCAGTTCTTC
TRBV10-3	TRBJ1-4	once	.	CAISERDSEKLFF	TGTGCCATCAGTGAGCGAGATAGCGAAAAACTGTTTTTT
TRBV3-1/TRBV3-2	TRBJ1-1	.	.	CASSQGRGGVGTEAFF	TGTGCCAGCAGCCAAGGGAGGGGAGGGGTCGGCACTGAAGCTTTCTTT
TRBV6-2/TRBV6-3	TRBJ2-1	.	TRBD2	CASSSRLAGQSYNEQFF	TGTGCCAGCAGTTCGAGACTAGCGGGCCAATCCTACAATGAGCAGTTCTTC
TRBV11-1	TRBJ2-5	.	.	CASSFAGWQETQYF	TGTGCCAGCAGTTTCGCGGGGTGGCAAGAGACCCAGTACTTC
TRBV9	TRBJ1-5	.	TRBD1	CASSLGTVGQPQHF	TGTGCCAGCAGCCTTGGGACAGTAGGACAGCCCCAGCATTTT
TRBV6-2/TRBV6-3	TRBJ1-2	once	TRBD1	CASSSGLRGSNYGYTF	TGTGCCAGCAGTTCAGGCCTCAGGGGGTCTAACTATGGCTACACCTTC